Shown below are 25 T cell receptor beta chains from a single sample sequenced in a study of cytomegalovirus exposure and HLA in healthy donors. Both 60 Vbeta primers and 13 Jbeta primers went into the PCR. Assay: immunoSEQ multiplex PCR; the TCRdb copy retains only in-frame clones and omits some. Among around 150,000 clones, approximately 71% were seen once, and the ten largest hold around 2%. The sample was PBMCs. The receptors shown here come from a man younger than 45 in good health and CMV-seronegative.

The chain carries TRBV12-2 and TRBJ2-7; the table gives TRBD2 as D, unverified against the DNA. TRBV12-2 is recorded as a pseudogene. This CDR3 spans 13 amino acids. The CDR3 reads CASRAGGSYEQYF. For the CDR3, the DNA is TGTGCAAGTCGAGCGGGAGGCAGCTACGAGCAGTACTTC.

A single count supports this clone. The chain combines TRBV10-3 with TRBJ2-1; 11 bases fit TRBD2. This CDR3 has 15 residues. V shed 2 bases, J shed 4 bases, and the junction held 1 base outside the gene matches. Germline loops: CDR1 ENHRY, CDR2 SYGVKD. The CDR3 sequence is CAISETSGSYNEQFF. The DNA for the CDR3 is TGTGCCATCAGTGAGACTAGCGGGAGTTACAATGAGCAGTTCTTC.

As DNA, the CDR3 is TGCGCCAGCAGCCAGAACCCCGGAGCCTACGAGCAGTACTTC. Its protein is CASSQNPGAYEQYF. This chain connects TRBV4-1 to TRBJ2-7, with D hard to call. V was trimmed by 3 bases and J by 2 bases, leaving 11 bases between them. The CDR3 is made up of 14 amino acids. CDR1 and CDR2 (germline): MGHRA, YSYEKL.

This clone showed up just a few times. V is TRBV4-1 and J is TRBJ2-3; TRBD2 matches at 8 bases. V was pared by 1 base and J by 5 bases, with 8 bases of the junction left unmatched. The length of the CDR3 is 16 residues. Per the germline V gene, CDR1 is MGHRA and CDR2 is YSYEKL. The CDR3 coding sequence is TGCGCCAGCAGCCAAGTCGGGCTAGCGGGTGAAGATACGCAGTATTTT. Protein sequence: CASSQVGLAGEDTQYF.

The chain couples TRBV27 to TRBJ2-2; 7 nucleotides line up with TRBD2. V dropped 3 bases and J dropped 5; count of bases not matched to a gene: 9. Per germline, CDR1 MNHEY and CDR2 SMNVEV (reference sequence). The CDR3 has 16 residues. CDR3 residues: CASSLLLAAGTGELFF. CDR3 bases: TGTGCCAGCAGTTTGTTGCTAGCGGCGGGGACCGGGGAGCTGTTTTTT.

The chain has TRBV5-1 and TRBJ2-2; possible D gene TRBD2, 6 bases. Trimming removed 5 bases at V and 0 bases at J, with 17 bases between. Germline CDR1 reads SGHRS; CDR2 reads YFSETQ. This CDR3 comprises 17 residues. CDR3 nucleotide sequence: TGCGCCAGCAGAGCTTGGATAGGAGGGGCGAACACCGGGGAGCTGTTTTTT. Protein product: CASRAWIGGANTGELFF. The variable domain in full, completed from reference TRBV5-1 and TRBJ2-2, reads KAGVTQTPRYLIKTRGQQVTLSCSPISGHRSVSWYQQTPGQGLQFLFEYFSETQRNKGNFPGRFSGRQFSNSRSEMNVSTLELGDSALYLCASRAWIGGANTGELFFGEGSRLTVL.

This rearrangement joins TRBV18 to TRBJ2-1; D may be TRBD1 (7 bases). The CDR3 loop spans 16 amino acids. Germline V gene sequence: CDR1 KGHSH, CDR2 LQKENI. Trimming shortened V by 1 base and J by 2 bases, and 12 bases separated the two germline ends. The CDR3 DNA sequence: TGTGCCAGCTCACCACGCGGGACAGCCACCTACAATGAGCAGTTCTTC. It yields the protein CASSPRGTATYNEQFF.

V usage is TRBV28 and J usage is TRBJ1-2; 7 nucleotides agree with TRBD1. The CDR3 runs to 20 residues. Looked up from germline, CDR1 is MDHEN and CDR2 is SYDVKM. With 2 bases clipped from V and 2 bases from J, the junction kept 20 bases outside the gene matches. The CDR3 DNA is TGTGCCAGCAGTTTACCCCCGCTCTTAGACCGGACAGGAATGAACTATGGCTACACCTTC. This gives the protein CASSLPPLLDRTGMNYGYTF.

The chain uses TRBV28 and TRBJ2-7, with 7 bases aligning to TRBD1. The length of the CDR3 is 14 residues. The V and J ends lost 4 bases and 3 bases, in that order; junction bases with no gene match: 6. Per germline, CDR1 MDHEN and CDR2 SYDVKM. The CDR3: CASSSGTVVYEQYF. The CDR3 DNA sequence: TGTGCCAGCAGTTCCGGGACAGTTGTCTACGAGCAGTACTTC.

This clone was counted between two and nine times. The rearrangement joins TRBV11-3 to TRBJ2-3, with D perhaps matching TRBD1 (7 bases). The V gene's germline CDR1 is SGHNT and CDR2 YENEEA. V was clipped by 5 bases and J by 9 bases, with 21 bases between them. The CDR3 has 15 residues. CDR3 region: CASSNTGTAGATQYF. The CDR3 region has the DNA TGTGCCAGCAGCAATACCGGGACAGCGGGCGCAACGCAGTATTTT.

This clone has only a few counts. V usage is TRBV19 and J usage is TRBJ2-5; D is unresolved. CDR3 length: 14 amino acids. The germline V and J ends were trimmed by 5 bases and 0 bases, with 10 bases remaining between them. Germline values: CDR1 LNHDA, CDR2 SQIVND (reference sequence). The CDR3 protein is CASSPMGHQETQYF. The CDR3 DNA reads TGTGCCAGTAGTCCGATGGGCCACCAAGAGACCCAGTACTTC.

The chain joins TRBV11-2 to TRBJ2-1, with 7 bases aligning to TRBD2. There are 16 residues in the CDR3. With V trimmed by 1 base and J by 4 bases, 7 bases remained unmatched. CDR1 and CDR2 (germline): SGHAT, FQNNGV. The CDR3 is CASSLAQGGVYNEQFF. Here the CDR3 DNA reads TGTGCCAGCAGCTTAGCCCAGGGAGGGGTGTACAATGAGCAGTTCTTC. The full variable domain, in which reference TRBV11-2 and TRBJ2-1 provide the parts outside the CDR3, is EAGVAQSPRYKIIEKRQSVAFWCNPISGHATLYWYQQILGQGPKLLIQFQNNGVVDDSQLPKDRFSAERLKGVDSTLKIQPAKLEDSAVYLCASSLAQGGVYNEQFFGPGTRLTVL.

This sequence joins TRBV2 and TRBJ1-5, with TRBD1 as a possible D gene (6 bases). Germline CDR1 SNHLY, CDR2 FYNNEI. Trimming pared 4 bases from V and 4 bases from J, leaving 20 bases between. The CDR3 consists of 17 residues. CDR3 in amino acids: CASSAGRGGLRNQPQHF. The CDR3 region has the DNA TGTGCCAGCAGTGCAGGGCGGGGGGGGCTTCGAAATCAGCCCCAGCATTTT.

There are a few counts of this clone. V and J are TRBV19 and TRBJ2-3; possible D gene TRBD1, 5 bases. The V gene's germline CDR1 is LNHDA and CDR2 SQIVND (reference sequence). The CDR3 consists of 13 residues. V lost 5 bases, J lost 2 bases, and 8 bases lay in between. The CDR3 here is CASSGAFTDTQYF. DNA for the CDR3: TGTGCCAGTAGTGGGGCGTTCACAGATACGCAGTATTTT. The variable domain in full, with the rest retrieved from reference TRBV19 and TRBJ2-3, is DGGITQSPKYLFRKEGQNVTLSCEQNLNHDAMYWYRQDPGQGLRLIYYSQIVNDFQKGDIAEGYSVSREKKESFPLTVTSAQKNPTAFYLCASSGAFTDTQYFGPGTRLTVL.

The chain has TRBV29-1 and TRBJ1-2, with unresolved D. V dropped 4 bases and J dropped 2 bases, with 11 bases sitting between them. The germline V gene has CDR1 SQVTM and CDR2 ANQGSEA. The CDR3 loop spans 13 amino acids. CDR3 in amino acids: CSVVDGLNYGYTF. CDR3 DNA: TGCAGCGTTGTGGACGGACTAAACTATGGCTACACCTTC.

This chain links TRBV9 with TRBJ2-3; TRBD2 is a possible D gene (6 bases). Germline assignment: CDR1 SGDLS and CDR2 YYNGEE. V was clipped by 4 bases and J by 1 base, with 16 bases between them. The CDR3 sequence is 16 residues long. CDR3 region: CASSISGRAGTDTQYF. The CDR3 nucleotides read TGTGCCAGCAGCATATCCGGGAGAGCAGGCACAGATACGCAGTATTTT.

V usage is TRBV28 and J usage is TRBJ2-7; 12 bases are shared with TRBD2. Germline V lookup: CDR1 MDHEN, CDR2 SYDVKM. Unmatched junction bases numbered 14, after V lost 6 bases and J lost 5 bases. The CDR3 has 17 amino acids. The CDR3 nucleotides read TGTGCCAGCAGCCCCGGCGGACTAGCGGGATTTCGCGACGAGCAGTACTTC. It specifies CASSPGGLAGFRDEQYF. The full variable domain, completed using reference TRBV28 and TRBJ2-7, is DVKVTQSSRYLVKRTGEKVFLECVQDMDHENMFWYRQDPGLGLRLIYFSYDVKMKEKGDIPEGYSVSREKKERFSLILESASTNQTSMYLCASSPGGLAGFRDEQYFGPGTRLTVT.

J is TRBJ2-2 and V is TRBV19; D perhaps matches TRBD1 (6 bases). CDR3 size: 13 residues. Germline V gene data show CDR1 as LNHDA and CDR2 as SQIVND (reference sequence). Trimming pared 4 bases from V and 7 bases from J, leaving 10 bases between. The DNA for the CDR3 is TGTGCCAGTAGTACAGGGGTGCACGGGGAGCTGTTTTTT. Encoded protein: CASSTGVHGELFF. Using reference TRBV19 and TRBJ2-2 for the parts outside the CDR3, the full variable domain is DGGITQSPKYLFRKEGQNVTLSCEQNLNHDAMYWYRQDPGQGLRLIYYSQIVNDFQKGDIAEGYSVSREKKESFPLTVTSAQKNPTAFYLCASSTGVHGELFFGEGSRLTVL.

This clone is a singleton in its sample. The CDR3 coding sequence is TGTGCCAGCAGTTTATGGGGGACAGGGATTCACGAGCAGTACTTC. Amino acids: CASSLWGTGIHEQYF. The genes are TRBV28 and TRBJ2-7; 9 bases are a match to TRBD1. CDR1 and CDR2 (germline): MDHEN, SYDVKM. Trimming at V came to 0 bases and at J to 5 bases, leaving 5 bases not matched to a gene. The CDR3 contains 15 residues.

The genes are TRBV5-1 and TRBJ1-2; D unresolved. In germline, CDR1 is SGHRS, CDR2 YFSETQ. The CDR3 is made up of 15 amino acids. The V end lost 0 bases, the J end lost 2 bases, and 11 bases lay between the germline ends. CDR3 sequence: CASSLAEGLNYGYTF. In DNA form, the CDR3 reads TGCGCCAGCAGCTTGGCCGAGGGATTGAACTATGGCTACACCTTC. Full variable domain (rest looked up from reference TRBV5-1 and TRBJ1-2): KAGVTQTPRYLIKTRGQQVTLSCSPISGHRSVSWYQQTPGQGLQFLFEYFSETQRNKGNFPGRFSGRQFSNSRSEMNVSTLELGDSALYLCASSLAEGLNYGYTFGSGTRLTVV.

The chain recombines TRBV4-1 with TRBJ2-7, with TRBD2 matching over 9 bases. CDR1 MGHRA and CDR2 YSYEKL come from the germline V gene. J was trimmed by 3 bases and V by 4 bases; bases with no gene match: 7. This CDR3 region has 15 residues. CDR3 region: CASSPRGAGGYEQYF. For the CDR3, the DNA is TGCGCCAGCAGCCCGCGGGGAGCGGGAGGCTACGAGCAGTACTTC.

The rearrangement links TRBV5-4 to TRBJ2-5; 13 positions agree with TRBD2. The CDR3 runs to 15 residues. Germline values: CDR1 SGHNT, CDR2 YYREEE (reference sequence). J lost 5 bases, V lost 2 bases, and 3 bases had no gene match. CDR3 DNA sequence: TGTGCCAGCAGCTTAGGACTAGCGGGAGTTGAGACCCAGTACTTC. Translated: CASSLGLAGVETQYF. The full variable domain, its missing parts supplied by reference TRBV5-4 and TRBJ2-5, is ETGVTQSPTHLIKTRGQQVTLRCSSQSGHNTVSWYQQALGQGPQFIFQYYREEENGRGNFPPRFSGLQFPNYSSELNVNALELDDSALYLCASSLGLAGVETQYFGPGTRLLVL.

This rearrangement joins TRBV2 to TRBJ1-1, with unresolved D. The CDR3 sequence is 11 residues long. Germline loops: CDR1 SNHLY, CDR2 FYNNEI. Trimming stripped 5 bases from V and 6 bases from J, with 7 bases between. CDR3 loop: CASSYISEAFF. The CDR3 DNA is TGTGCCAGCAGTTATATCTCTGAAGCTTTCTTT.

V and J are TRBV6-1 and TRBJ2-1; tentative D call: TRBD1 (6 bases). Germline lookup yields CDR1 MNHNS and CDR2 SASEGT. The CDR3 consists of 14 residues. Trimming stripped 8 bases from V and 4 bases from J, with 15 bases between. CDR3: CASVVDRNYNEQFF. The DNA of the CDR3 is TGTGCCAGCGTGGTAGACAGGAATTACAATGAGCAGTTCTTC.

This clone came up once. The rearrangement uses TRBV5-4 and TRBJ1-4; unclear D gene. The ends were cut back, 4 bases at V and 0 bases at J, with 4 bases in the middle. Germline V gene sequence: CDR1 SGHNT, CDR2 YYREEE (reference sequence). This CDR3 spans 13 amino acids. The CDR3 loop reads CASSPSTNEKLFF. CDR3 sequence (DNA): TGTGCCAGCAGCCCCTCAACTAATGAAAAACTGTTTTTT.